The 7 T cell receptor beta chains below were found in one sample sequenced in a study of blood T cell repertoires in COVID-19. TCRdb's table, derived via immunoSEQ multiplex PCR, lists solely in-frame clones and lacks some. This sample has a few hundred thousand clones, with 75% to 90% found just once. Sequencing input: peripheral blood. The origin of the receptors is a woman aged 25 to 39 with active or convalescent COVID-19.

The V gene is TRBV30, the J gene TRBJ2-1, with 9 bases fitting TRBD2. The CDR3 covers 14 residues. Germline CDR1 and CDR2: GTSNPN and SVGIG (reference sequence). With 6 bases clipped from V and 1 base from J, the junction kept 4 bases outside the gene matches. The chain's CDR3 is CACGAGGSYNEQFF. In nucleotides, the CDR3 is TGTGCCTGCGGAGCGGGGGGATCCTACAATGAGCAGTTCTTC. Full variable domain (outside the CDR3, taken from reference TRBV30 and TRBJ2-1): SQTIHQWPATLVQPVGSPLSLECTVEGTSNPNLYWYRQAAGRGLQLLFYSVGIGQISSEVPQNLSASRPQDRQFILSSKKLLLSDSGFYLCACGAGGSYNEQFFGPGTRLTVL.

The rearrangement joins TRBV6-2 or TRBV6-3 to TRBJ2-1; 10 nucleotides align to TRBD2. The CDR3 contains 16 residues. V shed 5 bases, J shed 6 bases, and the junction held 10 bases outside the gene matches. Germline V lookup: CDR1 MNHEY, CDR2 SVGEGT. CDR3 coding DNA: TGTGCCAGCAGTCACAAGCGGGGGGGCCTTGGCAATGAGCAGTTCTTC. Its protein is CASSHKRGGLGNEQFF.

This chain uses TRBV5-6 with TRBJ2-7, with 10 bases matching TRBD1. CDR3 length: 15 residues. V shed 0 bases, J shed 6 bases, and the junction held 6 bases outside the gene matches. Germline CDR1 SGHDT, CDR2 YYEEEE. The CDR3 loop reads CASSLAGQGSVEQYF. The CDR3 DNA reads TGTGCCAGCAGCTTGGCGGGACAGGGGTCAGTCGAGCAGTACTTC.

The chain is built from TRBV7-2 and TRBJ2-5, with D possibly TRBD2 on 7 matching bases. The CDR3 loop spans 15 amino acids. Germline CDR1 and CDR2: SGHTA and FQGNSA. Trimming left V 7 bases short and J 5 bases short, with 20 bases between. The CDR3 loop reads CASTPTGGGRETQYF. The CDR3 DNA reads TGTGCCAGCACCCCGACAGGCGGGGGAAGGGAGACCCAGTACTTC.

V and J are TRBV20-1 and TRBJ2-1, with TRBD2 identical over 7 bases. The germline V gene encodes CDR1 DFQATT and CDR2 SNEGSKA (reference sequence). The CDR3 has 11 residues. V gave up 6 bases and J gave up 9 bases; unmatched junction bases: 5. CDR3 amino acids: CSAGLAAEQFF. The CDR3 DNA is TGCAGTGCGGGTCTAGCGGCTGAGCAGTTCTTC.

This clone was detected only a few times. The rearrangement links TRBV28 to TRBJ1-3, with a possible D match to TRBD1 (6 bases). V lost 6 bases and J lost 3, with 9 bases in between. The CDR3 is 13 residues long. CDR1 is MDHEN, CDR2 SYDVKM, per germline. The CDR3 sequence: CASSSGVGNTIYF. DNA of the CDR3: TGTGCCAGCAGCTCAGGGGTTGGAAACACCATATATTTT.

The V gene is TRBV4-3, the J gene TRBJ1-2, with 8 bases matching TRBD1. V lost 2 bases, J lost 1 base, and 6 bases stayed unmatched. Per the germline V gene, CDR1 is LGHNA and CDR2 is YSLEER. The CDR3 sequence is 16 residues long. The CDR3 DNA reads as TGCGCCAGCAGCCAATCCCTCGGACAGGGTAACTATGGCTACACCTTC. Its protein is CASSQSLGQGNYGYTF.